Below, 16 T cell receptor beta chains from the same sample are listed, as sequenced in a study of T cells in Graves' hyperthyroidism and ophthalmopathy (dated by TCRdb to between 2019 and 2020). Library creation used multiplex PCR. This sample was sequenced with an Illumina HiSeq 2000. The TCR beta CDR3 regions were amplified from the RNA transcripts. The first round of RT-PCR for the TCR CDR3 was performed with the HTBI primer set and the Qiagen OneStep RT-PCR kit. Using fastp at Q25 and MiXCR, TCRdb reprocessed the public reads and kept productive beta chains. Entries that share a CDR3 protein sequence are merged under the most common genes and DNA. This sample lists fewer than 250,000 distinct CDR3 sequences; 24% were detected once. The ten largest make up roughly 40% of the sample. Sequencing was carried out using blood. These receptors all stem from a woman aged 40 to 49 with Graves' ophthalmopathy.

As regards this clonotype: A much more abundant neighbour one base away suggests this may be a read error. V is TRBV2 and J is TRBJ2-2; 11 bases match TRBD2. Germline assignment: CDR1 SNHLY and CDR2 FYNNEI. The length of the CDR3 is 13 residues. The CDR3 DNA reads as TGTGTCACTAGCGGGAGTAATACCGGGGAGCTGTTTTTT. It is translated as CVTSGSNTGELFF.

This sequence joins TRBV27 and TRBJ1-1; D is unresolved. CDR1 and CDR2 from the germline V gene are MNHEY and SMNVEV (reference sequence). V was clipped by 4 bases and J by 1 base, with 13 bases between them. The CDR3 contains 15 residues. The CDR3 coding sequence is TGTGCCAGCAGTTCAGGTCTGAGACAGAACACTGAAGCTTTCTTT. This translates into CASSSGLRQNTEAFF.

The V and J genes are TRBV7-2 and TRBJ2-7; TRBD2 is a possible D gene (5 bases). Germline assignment: CDR1 SGHTA and CDR2 FQGNSA. This CDR3 has 12 amino acids. The V end was cut by 2 bases, the J end by 7 bases, with 9 bases between. The CDR3 here is CASSLKSGEQYF. The CDR3 DNA is TGTGCCAGCAGCTTAAAGAGCGGTGAGCAGTACTTC.

The chain links TRBV15 to TRBJ2-7; possible D gene TRBD1, 6 bases. Germline V CDR1 and CDR2: LNHNV, YYDKDF (reference sequence). Trimming stripped 0 bases from V and 1 base from J, with 10 bases between. This CDR3 contains 15 residues. CDR3 sequence (DNA): TGTGCCACCAGCAGAGATGGGGGCAGATCCTACGAGCAGTACTTC. It yields the protein CATSRDGGRSYEQYF.

This clonotype showed up many times. The J gene is TRBJ1-1, the V gene TRBV28, with D uncertain. The CDR3 has 14 amino acids. Trimming removed 6 bases at V and 1 base at J, with 12 bases between. The germline V gene has CDR1 MDHEN and CDR2 SYDVKM. CDR3: CASSFGPQNTEAFF. CDR3 bases: TGTGCCAGCAGCTTCGGTCCGCAGAACACTGAAGCTTTCTTT. Supplemented by reference TRBV28 and TRBJ1-1, the full variable domain reads DVKVTQSSRYLVKRTGEKVFLECVQDMDHENMFWYRQDPGLGLRLIYFSYDVKMKEKGDIPEGYSVSREKKERFSLILESASTNQTSMYLCASSFGPQNTEAFFGQGTRLTVV.

Many counts were recorded for this clonotype. This chain connects TRBV9 to TRBJ2-7, with 10 bases aligning to TRBD2. The V segment lost 0 bases and the J segment 3 bases; nucleotides outside the gene matches: 0. From germline, CDR1 is SGDLS and CDR2 YYNGEE. The CDR3 has 14 residues. The CDR3 is CASSVASGSYEQYF. The CDR3 region has the DNA TGTGCCAGCAGCGTAGCTAGCGGGAGCTACGAGCAGTACTTC.

Many counts were recorded for this clonotype. This chain connects TRBV5-1 to TRBJ1-5; TRBD1 aligns across 9 bases. V was pared by 3 bases and J by 8 bases, with 6 bases of the junction left unmatched. Germline V gene lookup returns CDR1 SGHRS and CDR2 YFSETQ. The CDR3 consists of 14 residues. Here the CDR3 DNA reads TGCGCCAGCAGCTCGGGACAGGGTACCGAGCCCCAGCATTTT. The encoded protein is CASSSGQGTEPQHF. The variable domain in full, with the rest retrieved from reference TRBV5-1 and TRBJ1-5, is KAGVTQTPRYLIKTRGQQVTLSCSPISGHRSVSWYQQTPGQGLQFLFEYFSETQRNKGNFPGRFSGRQFSNSRSEMNVSTLELGDSALYLCASSSGQGTEPQHFGDGTRLSIL.

This chain uses TRBV6-1 with TRBJ2-7, with 9 bases identical to TRBD1. The CDR3 runs 15 residues. The ends lost 5 bases at V and 2 bases at J; junction bases unmatched: 7. Per germline, CDR1 MNHNS and CDR2 SASEGT. CDR3 region: CASSTGTGRPYEQYF. Here the CDR3 DNA reads TGTGCCAGCAGTACAGGGACAGGGAGACCCTACGAGCAGTACTTC.

This clonotype was seen repeatedly, ten times or more. The gene calls are TRBV4-1 and TRBJ2-5; D might be TRBD2 (7 bases). V shed 0 bases and J shed 7 bases, with 18 bases lying between them. This CDR3 spans 16 amino acids. Looked up from germline, CDR1 is MGHRA and CDR2 is YSYEKL. This chain's CDR3 is CASSQEVGGGGVTQYF. CDR3 DNA sequence: TGCGCCAGCAGCCAAGAAGTTGGGGGAGGGGGAGTGACCCAGTACTTC.

At least ten counts were recorded for this clonotype. This chain links TRBV7-2 with TRBJ1-1; 7 bases line up with TRBD1. The V and J ends lost 2 bases and 6 bases, in that order; junction bases with no gene match: 3. CDR3 length: 13 amino acids. In germline, CDR1 is SGHTA, CDR2 FQGNSA. This chain's CDR3 is CASSLSRGAEAFF. DNA for the CDR3: TGTGCCAGCAGCTTATCCAGGGGGGCTGAAGCTTTCTTT. The whole variable domain, remainder taken from reference TRBV7-2 and TRBJ1-1, is GAGVSQSPSNKVTEKGKDVELRCDPISGHTALYWYRQSLGQGLEFLIYFQGNSAPDKSGLPSDRFSAERTGGSVSTLTIQRTQQEDSAVYLCASSLSRGAEAFFGQGTRLTVV.

There are many counts of this clonotype. V is TRBV20-1 and J is TRBJ2-7; 9 nucleotides line up with TRBD2. The J segment lost 3 bases and the V segment lost 8 bases, leaving 11 bases of the junction unmatched. Germline CDR1 reads DFQATT; CDR2 reads SNEGSKA (reference sequence). The CDR3 runs to 14 residues. The CDR3 DNA sequence: TGCAGTACGGTCAGGCGGGAGGGCCTCTACGAGCAGTACTTC. Protein product: CSTVRREGLYEQYF.

This clonotype was counted at least ten times. The chain recombines TRBV7-9 with TRBJ1-5; D gene uncertain. Germline V lookup: CDR1 SEHNR, CDR2 FQNEAQ (reference sequence). The V and J ends lost 0 bases and 4 bases respectively, with 4 bases between them. CDR3 length: 13 residues. CDR3 coding DNA: TGTGCCAGCAGCTTAGCCCAGAATCAGCCCCAGCATTTT. It specifies CASSLAQNQPQHF.

V gene TRBV24-1 combines with J gene TRBJ2-5; D is possibly TRBD1 or TRBD2 (6 bases each). CDR1 is KGHDR and CDR2 is SFDVKD in the germline V gene. V was clipped by 4 bases and J by 5 bases, with 19 bases between them. The CDR3 is 16 amino acids. As DNA, the CDR3 is TGTGCCACCAGTGACCCTGAGAGGGGGGATAGGGAGACCCAGTACTTC. It is translated as CATSDPERGDRETQYF.

This clonotype was recorded at least ten times. This sequence joins TRBV12-3 or TRBV12-4 and TRBJ1-3, with a tentative D call TRBD1 (5 bases). This CDR3 has 13 residues. With 7 bases removed from V and 1 base from J, the gap between germline ends came to 8 bases. Here the CDR3 DNA reads TGTGCCAGCACCCAGGGTTCTGGAAACACCATATATTTT. Translating gives CASTQGSGNTIYF.

This clonotype was seen ten or more times. The chain carries TRBV5-1 and TRBJ2-7; 7 bases line up with TRBD2. V dropped 4 bases and J dropped 3; count of bases not matched to a gene: 10. Germline CDR1 is SGHRS and CDR2 is YFSETQ. This CDR3 contains 15 residues. The CDR3 sequence: CASSPTASGGYEQYF. The DNA for the CDR3 is TGCGCCAGCAGCCCTACAGCTAGCGGAGGCTACGAGCAGTACTTC.

This clonotype was counted many times. V and J are TRBV7-3 and TRBJ2-5; TRBD1 or TRBD2 may be the D gene (5 bases each). The CDR3 covers 17 residues. V was trimmed by 6 bases and J by 1 base, leaving 21 bases between them. The germline V gene has CDR1 SGHTA and CDR2 FQGTGA. DNA for the CDR3: TGTGCCAGCAGTCCCGGGACGCAGGCCAGGACCCAAGAGACCCAGTACTTC. It yields the protein CASSPGTQARTQETQYF.